These 21 T cell receptor beta chains came from one sample sequenced in a study of T cells in tumors and immune-related adverse events. The assay was immunoSEQ multiplex PCR, and TCRdb's table has in-frame clones only and misses some. The profile shows roughly 24,000 clones, about 90% of them singletons. The input for sequencing was lymph node tissue, taken from a patient treated with anti-PD-1 therapy. These receptors came from a female donor with metastatic renal cell carcinoma.

The chain is built from TRBV7-5 and TRBJ1-4; TRBD1, the table's D call, lacks a check against the DNA. TRBV7-5 is a known pseudogene. The CDR3 covers 19 residues. CDR3 in amino acids: CVRSLAPSGDEATNEKLFF. The DNA of the CDR3 is TGTGTCAGAAGCTTAGCGCCGTCAGGGGATGAGGCAACTAATGAAAAACTGTTTTTT.

The gene calls are TRBV7-2 and TRBJ1-5; D gene ambiguous. From germline, CDR1 is SGHTA and CDR2 FQGNSA. The CDR3 runs 13 residues. Trimming left V 5 bases short and J 5 bases short, with 10 bases between. In DNA form, the CDR3 reads TGTGCCAGCAGCCTCTCCCCGGATCAGCCCCAGCATTTT. Residues: CASSLSPDQPQHF. The full variable domain, completed using reference TRBV7-2 and TRBJ1-5, is GAGVSQSPSNKVTEKGKDVELRCDPISGHTALYWYRQSLGQGLEFLIYFQGNSAPDKSGLPSDRFSAERTGGSVSTLTIQRTQQEDSAVYLCASSLSPDQPQHFGDGTRLSIL.

This chain connects TRBV27 to TRBJ2-5; 13 bases match TRBD2. Per the germline V gene, CDR1 is MNHEY and CDR2 is SMNVEV (reference sequence). Trimming took 7 bases from V and 5 from J; bases not matched to a gene: 7. This CDR3 is 15 amino acids long. The DNA for the CDR3 is TGTGCCAGCAAACTAGCGGGAGGGCCTGGGGAGACCCAGTACTTC. Protein sequence: CASKLAGGPGETQYF.

The chain is built from TRBV19 and TRBJ1-5; D is perhaps TRBD1 (6 bases). Deletions cut 10 bases from V and 2 bases from J, with 15 bases between. CDR3 length equals 14 residues. Germline V gives CDR1 LNHDA, CDR2 SQIVND (reference sequence). In DNA, the CDR3 is TGTGCCACCAAAGGGGGGTTTGGCAATCAGCCCCAGCATTTT. Its protein product is CATKGGFGNQPQHF.

The rearrangement links TRBV5-1 to TRBJ2-5, with D unresolved. The V end lost 2 bases, the J end lost 1 base, and 12 bases lay between the germline ends. CDR1 and CDR2 from the germline V gene are SGHRS and YFSETQ. The CDR3 runs 15 residues. The CDR3 DNA reads TGCGCCAGCAGCTTTACAGTACAACCCCAAGAGACCCAGTACTTC. It yields the protein CASSFTVQPQETQYF.

The chain couples TRBV5-5 to TRBJ1-1; D ambiguous. This CDR3 is built from 13 residues. Germline V gene data show CDR1 as SGHKS and CDR2 as YYEKEE (reference sequence). Trimming cost V 2 bases and J 3 bases, with 8 bases left between them. Here the CDR3 reads CASSLGGDTEAFF. CDR3 DNA sequence: TGTGCCAGCAGCTTAGGCGGGGACACTGAAGCTTTCTTT.

This clone was counted once. V gene TRBV19 combines with J gene TRBJ2-7; 7 bases are a match to TRBD2. Germline CDR1 reads LNHDA; CDR2 reads SQIVND (reference sequence). V was pared by 3 bases and J by 0 bases, with 5 bases of the junction left unmatched. This CDR3 is built from 15 residues. The CDR3 coding sequence is TGTGCCAGTAGTATTGCGTGGGGGGGCTCCTACGAGCAGTACTTC. It yields the protein CASSIAWGGSYEQYF. Full variable domain (rest looked up from reference TRBV19 and TRBJ2-7): DGGITQSPKYLFRKEGQNVTLSCEQNLNHDAMYWYRQDPGQGLRLIYYSQIVNDFQKGDIAEGYSVSREKKESFPLTVTSAQKNPTAFYLCASSIAWGGSYEQYFGPGTRLTVT.

The V and J genes are TRBV4-1 and TRBJ1-1; D remains ambiguous. The CDR3 runs 12 residues. The V gene lost 0 bases and the J gene lost 6 bases, with 5 bases spanning the gap. Germline V gene sequence: CDR1 MGHRA, CDR2 YSYEKL. In nucleotides, the CDR3 is TGCGCCAGCAGCCAAGATGGGCCTGAAGCTTTCTTT. It is translated as CASSQDGPEAFF.

The gene calls are TRBV4-2 and TRBJ1-1; D is ambiguous. This CDR3 is 15 amino acids long. Germline-derived CDR1 and CDR2 are LGHNA and YNFKEQ. With 0 bases removed from V and 5 bases from J, the gap between germline ends came to 13 bases. CDR3 nucleotide sequence: TGTGCCAGCAGCCAAGATGCGGTCGCGGGGACTGAAGCTTTCTTT. It translates to CASSQDAVAGTEAFF.

V is TRBV5-1 and J is TRBJ2-1; TRBD2 aligns across 8 bases. The CDR3 consists of 16 residues. V was clipped by 3 bases and J by 7 bases; unmatched bases: 12. Germline CDR1 is SGHRS and CDR2 is YFSETQ. The CDR3 nucleotides read TGCGCCAGCAGCTCGGGGACTGGCCCGGGGGGGAATGAGCAGTTCTTC. Translation gives CASSSGTGPGGNEQFF.

V and J are TRBV5-2 and TRBJ2-7; no DNA check was done on the table's D call, TRBD1. TRBV5-2 is a listed pseudogene. This CDR3 contains 16 residues. CDR3 region: CASSSRQGWSLYEQYF. CDR3 in DNA: TGTGCCAGCAGCTCGAGGCAGGGGTGGAGTCTCTACGAGCAGTACTTC.

The rearrangement joins TRBV19 to TRBJ1-2; D may be TRBD1 (5 bases). The germline CDR1 and CDR2 sequences are LNHDA and SQIVND (reference sequence). This CDR3 spans 16 amino acids. Between the trimmed V and J ends, which lost 5 bases and 4 bases, there was a span of 20 bases. Written as DNA, the CDR3 is TGTGCCAGTAGTGCCTCGATGGGGGATCCCTCCTATGGCTACACCTTC. Encoded protein: CASSASMGDPSYGYTF.

V is TRBV30 and J is TRBJ1-2, with 7 bases identical to TRBD1. Trimming at V came to 8 bases and at J to 5 bases, leaving 8 bases not matched to a gene. Germline CDR1 reads GTSNPN; CDR2 reads SVGIG (reference sequence). There are 12 residues in the CDR3. The CDR3 region has the DNA TGTGCCCTTCGACAGGGAGGATATGGCTACACCTTC. Translated, it gives CALRQGGYGYTF.

This clone was seen a few times. The V and J genes are TRBV7-9 and TRBJ1-1; 10 bases are shared with TRBD1. The length of the CDR3 is 14 residues. Per the germline V gene, CDR1 is SEHNR and CDR2 is FQNEAQ (reference sequence). The V gene end was trimmed by 2 bases and the J gene end by 10 bases; junction bases not matched to a gene: 7. This chain's CDR3 is CASSLFDRGLGAFF. The CDR3 DNA is TGTGCCAGCAGCTTATTCGACAGGGGGCTGGGAGCTTTCTTT.

This chain connects TRBV29-1 to TRBJ1-1; 8 nucleotides align to TRBD1. Losses at the gene ends were 5 bases for V and 7 bases for J; bases not matched to a gene: 6. This CDR3 is 12 amino acids long. Germline loops: CDR1 SQVTM, CDR2 ANQGSEA. Here the CDR3 reads CSVFRGTGEAFF. The CDR3 DNA is TGCAGCGTTTTCCGCGGGACAGGTGAAGCTTTCTTT.

CDR3 in DNA: TGTGCCAGCAGCTTACGACTAGCGCATAACAATGAGCAGTTCTTC. It codes for CASSLRLAHNNEQFF. The chain combines TRBV7-2 with TRBJ2-1, with TRBD2 identical over 8 bases. Germline assignment: CDR1 SGHTA and CDR2 FQGNSA. The CDR3 runs 15 residues. Trimming took 2 bases from V and 5 from J; bases not matched to a gene: 5.

The chain carries TRBV11-2 and TRBJ2-1; a weak D match, TRBD1 (5 bases). Trimming cost V 0 bases and J 8 bases, with 11 bases left between them. CDR3 size: 14 residues. From germline, CDR1 is SGHAT and CDR2 FQNNGV. Written as DNA, the CDR3 is TGTGCCAGCAGCTTAGACCGGACATGGGATGAGCAGTTCTTC. Translating it yields CASSLDRTWDEQFF. The whole variable domain, filled in from reference TRBV11-2 and TRBJ2-1, reads EAGVAQSPRYKIIEKRQSVAFWCNPISGHATLYWYQQILGQGPKLLIQFQNNGVVDDSQLPKDRFSAERLKGVDSTLKIQPAKLEDSAVYLCASSLDRTWDEQFFGPGTRLTVL.

The CDR3 coding sequence is TGTGCCAGCAGCTTATCGGCAGGCCGCCAAGAGACCCAGTACTTC. Its translation: CASSLSAGRQETQYF. The chain has TRBV7-2 and TRBJ2-5; no firm D call. The CDR3 runs 15 residues. The germline V gene has CDR1 SGHTA and CDR2 FQGNSA. The germline V and J ends were trimmed by 2 bases and 1 base, with 11 bases remaining between them.

The genes are TRBV13 and TRBJ1-6; D unresolved. Germline-derived CDR1 and CDR2 are PRHDT and FYEKMQ (reference sequence). Deletions cut 3 bases from V and 4 bases from J, with 7 bases between. This CDR3 contains 14 residues. The DNA for the CDR3 is TGTGCCAGCAGCTTCAGGAATTATAATTCACCCCTCCACTTT. The encoded protein is CASSFRNYNSPLHF.

The chain links TRBV5-1 to TRBJ2-1; D remains ambiguous. Looked up from germline, CDR1 is SGHRS and CDR2 is YFSETQ. Trimming stripped 0 bases from V and 0 bases from J, with 10 bases between. This CDR3 comprises 16 residues. CDR3 in amino acids: CASSLASAGSYNEQFF. The CDR3 region has the DNA TGCGCCAGCAGCTTGGCGTCCGCCGGCTCCTACAATGAGCAGTTCTTC.

As regards this clone: Other DNA sequences in the same sample also yield this CDR3. The chain has TRBV5-1 and TRBJ2-3, with 12 bases aligning to TRBD2. The V gene's germline CDR1 is SGHRS and CDR2 YFSETQ. The J segment lost 2 bases and the V segment lost 0 bases, leaving 1 base of the junction unmatched. The CDR3 extends over 16 amino acids. The CDR3 here is CASSLGLAGATDTQYF. The DNA of the CDR3 is TGCGCCAGCAGCTTGGGACTAGCGGGGGCCACAGATACGCAGTATTTT.